Sequencing of this T cell receptor (beta chain) was carried out in a study of blood T cell repertoires in COVID-19. Method: immunoSEQ multiplex PCR; TCRdb's copy keeps in-frame clones and lacks some. This sample yields some 130,000 clones, of which approximately 86% are seen a single time; around 10% belongs to the top ten. The CDR3 has 16 amino acids. V was shortened by 1 base and J by 0 bases, with 13 bases between the two germline ends. Germline V CDR1 and CDR2: GTSNPN, SVGIG (reference sequence). The rearrangement uses TRBV30 and TRBJ1-3; TRBD1 might be the D (5 bases). Input material: peripheral blood. The source is a woman in her 70s with COVID-19, enrolled during active disease. The CDR3 spells CAWSAPWGGSGNTIYF. The CDR3 coding sequence is TGTGCCTGGAGTGCCCCCTGGGGGGGCTCTGGAAACACCATATATTTT.